This T cell receptor beta chain is from a study of CD8+ T cells in alopecia areata. General observations from the study: More clonal than normal scalp was lesional scalp, particularly alopecia totalis/universalis.

RNA was isolated and reverse transcribed to cDNA, the sequencing template. Assay: immunoSEQ multiplex PCR; the TCRdb copy retains only in-frame clones and omits some. This repertoire shows around 180,000 clones, 60% found once; its top ten account for approximately 0.93%. As for treatment: oral pan-JAK inhibitor, 5-10 mg twice daily. Patients with alopecia areata provided lesional scalp punch biopsies as well as peripheral blood. Germline V gene data show CDR1 as MNHEY and CDR2 as SMNVEV (reference sequence). The CDR3 spans 14 residues. The germline V and J ends were trimmed by 6 bases and 3 bases, with 14 bases remaining between them. For this clone: The antigen is unknown.

Sequences were derived from CD4+ T cells sorted from blood, sampled at week 24, from a patient treated with tofacitinib. This rearrangement joins TRBV27 to TRBJ1-2, with D hard to call. The clonotype comes from a human donor with alopecia areata. DNA of the CDR3: TGTGCCAGCAGCCAGAAGGCGAACTACTATGGCTACACCTTC. This encodes CASSQKANYYGYTF.